These T cell receptor beta chains were read from a single sample in a study of cytomegalovirus exposure and HLA in healthy donors. Sequencing was performed with immunoSEQ multiplex PCR; in TCRdb, only in-frame clones are kept and a portion is missing. Altogether fewer than 250,000 clones are present, roughly 83% being singletons, with the ten largest covering roughly 1.5%. The sample taken for sequencing was PBMCs. Receptors were obtained from a woman aged 18-30 years in good health and CMV-seronegative. CDR3s include the opening cysteine and the closing phenylalanine or tryptophan. D genes are given only for firm matches. Not all rows give a size; the values are once, few, many and, for expanded clones, a class.

v_gene,d_gene,abundance,j_gene,CDR3nt,CDR3aa
TRBV29-1,NA,NA,TRBJ2-3,TGCAGCGTCGAACTAACAGGGACAGATACGCAGTATTTT,CSVELTGTDTQYF
TRBV2,TRBD1,NA,TRBJ1-5,TGTGCCAGCACCCTACTCGACAGGGCCGGCAATCAGCCCCAGCATTTT,CASTLLDRAGNQPQHF
TRBV19,TRBD1,NA,TRBJ2-2,TGTGCCAGTAGCTTAACAGGGGGTGGCACCGGGGAGCTGTTTTTT,CASSLTGGGTGELFF
TRBV21-1,NA,NA,TRBJ2-1,TGTGCCAGCAGCAAAGTGGAGGGTATGACCTACAATGAGCAGTTCTTC,CASSKVEGMTYNEQFF
TRBV2,NA,few,TRBJ2-5,TGTGCCAGCAGTATAGCACGGGGAGAGACCCAGTACTTC,CASSIARGETQYF
TRBV5-1,TRBD1,NA,TRBJ1-1,TGCGCCAGCAGCCCGGGGACAGGGGGACTGAACACTGAAGCTTTCTTT,CASSPGTGGLNTEAFF
TRBV4-1,TRBD2,NA,TRBJ2-5,TGCGCCAGCAGACCCGGACTAGCGGGGGATCAACCAGGGACCCAGTACTTC,CASRPGLAGDQPGTQYF
TRBV25-1,NA,NA,TRBJ2-5,TGTGCCAGCAGTCGCAGGTCCGGAGAGACCCAGTACTTC,CASSRRSGETQYF
TRBV7-6,NA,NA,TRBJ1-1,TGTGCCAGCAGCTTAGGTCCAGGGGAGATGAACACTGAAGCTTTCTTT,CASSLGPGEMNTEAFF
TRBV6-5,NA,few,TRBJ1-2,TGTGCCAGCAGGCAGGGGCCCTCCTATGGCTACACCTTC,CASRQGPSYGYTF
TRBV5-1,TRBD2,NA,TRBJ2-2,TGCGCCAGCAGCTCGACCGGGACTAGCGGCCTCAGGGAGCTGTTTTTT,CASSSTGTSGLRELFF
TRBV6-5,TRBD1,NA,TRBJ2-1,TGTGCCAGCAGTTACTCCCGGGACAGGGGGGTTGGGCAGTTCTTC,CASSYSRDRGVGQFF
TRBV5-1,TRBD2,NA,TRBJ2-3,TGCGCCAGCAGCCCGGGACTAGCGGCAGATACGCAGTATTTT,CASSPGLAADTQYF
TRBV30,NA,NA,TRBJ1-2,TGTGCCTGGAGTGTCGGACAGAATGGCTACACCTTC,CAWSVGQNGYTF
TRBV21-1,NA,NA,TRBJ1-4,TGTGCCAGGGGGGGGCTGTTTGAAAAACTGTTTTTT,CARGGLFEKLFF
TRBV18,TRBD1,NA,TRBJ2-5,TGTGCCAGCTCACCACGGGACAGCCAAGAGACCCAGTACTTC,CASSPRDSQETQYF
TRBV29-1,NA,NA,TRBJ2-6,TGCAGCTGCCCGACAGCCGAAGATCTCTCTGGGGCCAACGTCCTGACTTTC,CSCPTAEDLSGANVLTF
TRBV30,NA,once,TRBJ1-1,TGTGCCTGGAGTTTCGAACTCCATCTGAACACTGAAGCTTTCTTT,CAWSFELHLNTEAFF
TRBV5-1,NA,few,TRBJ1-4,TGCGCCAGCAGCGCCCCTACGGGGGAAAAACTGTTTTTT,CASSAPTGEKLFF
TRBV9,TRBD1,NA,TRBJ1-4,TGTGCCAGCAGCACCGGACAGGGAGGGCTGTTTTTT,CASSTGQGGLFF
TRBV18,NA,NA,TRBJ1-1,TGTGCCAGCTCACCGCAGGGTTATACTGAAGCTTTCTTT,CASSPQGYTEAFF
TRBV18,NA,NA,TRBJ2-7,TGTGCCAGCTCACCGGTGGCAGTGTTCTACGAGCAGTACTTC,CASSPVAVFYEQYF
TRBV6-6,TRBD2,NA,TRBJ2-7,TGTGCCAGCAGACACACTAGCGGGAGGGCTCCCTACGAGCAGTACTTC,CASRHTSGRAPYEQYF
TRBV7-9,NA,NA,TRBJ1-1,TGTGCCAGCAGCAGCAGCCGGGGGAGAACCACTGAAGCTTTCTTT,CASSSSRGRTTEAFF
TRBV2,TRBD1,NA,TRBJ1-2,TGTGCCAGCAAGTCTCCGGGGGACAGGCGAAACGGCTACACCTTC,CASKSPGDRRNGYTF
TRBV10-3,NA,NA,TRBJ1-1,TGTGCCATCAGTGAGTCGGTTACGCGGCGACCCGGCACTGAAGCTTTCTTT,CAISESVTRRPGTEAFF
TRBV9,TRBD1,NA,TRBJ2-2,TGTGCCAGCAGTCCTAACAGGGGTGGCACCGGGGAGCTGTTTTTT,CASSPNRGGTGELFF
TRBV6-1,NA,once,TRBJ1-5,TGTGCCAGCAGTGGTAGGAAGACACTTGATAGCAATCAGCCCCAGCATTTT,CASSGRKTLDSNQPQHF
TRBV7-2,NA,NA,TRBJ1-5,TGTGCCAGCAGCAGTACACCTTATAGCAATCAGCCCCAGCATTTT,CASSSTPYSNQPQHF
TRBV5-8,NA,NA,TRBJ2-7,TGTGCCAGCAGCTTGGGCAGTTTGAATGTCTACGAGCAGTACTTC,CASSLGSLNVYEQYF
TRBV12-5,TRBD1,NA,TRBJ1-2,TGTGCTAGTGGTTTGGACCGACAGGGGGCTGTCTATGGCTACACCTTC,CASGLDRQGAVYGYTF
TRBV15,NA,NA,TRBJ2-2,TGTGCCACCAGCAGAGTTTTTACCTCAACTCACACCGGGGAGCTGTTTTTT,CATSRVFTSTHTGELFF
TRBV11-1,NA,NA,TRBJ1-5,TGTGCCAGCAGCTTCGAGGAAGACCAGCCCCAGCATTTT,CASSFEEDQPQHF
TRBV5-1,TRBD2,few,TRBJ2-7,TGCGCCAGCAGCTTGGGAGCGGGAGGGTACGACGAGCAGTACTTC,CASSLGAGGYDEQYF
TRBV4-1,TRBD1,NA,TRBJ2-7,TGCGCCAGCAGCCAAGACCCGGGACAGGGGTCAGAAGAGCAGTACTTC,CASSQDPGQGSEEQYF
TRBV6-5,TRBD1,NA,TRBJ2-5,TGTGCCAGCAGTTTTACGTTCGGGACAGGACAAGAGACCCAGTACTTC,CASSFTFGTGQETQYF
TRBV7-9,NA,NA,TRBJ1-5,TGTGCCAGCAGCTCGGGTGGTCAGCCCCAGCATTTT,CASSSGGQPQHF
TRBV28,TRBD2,NA,TRBJ2-3,TGTGCCAGCAGTCCTCTTGGAGCGGGAGCGAGCACAGATACGCAGTATTTT,CASSPLGAGASTDTQYF
TRBV14,NA,NA,TRBJ1-2,TGTGCCAGCAGCCATGACGAGACAGGATCCCTTTATGGCTACACCTTC,CASSHDETGSLYGYTF
TRBV6-6,TRBD2,NA,TRBJ2-3,TGTGCCAGCAAGGCGGGGGGAAGAGGCACAGATACGCAGTATTTT,CASKAGGRGTDTQYF
TRBV7-2,NA,NA,TRBJ1-5,TGTGCCAGCAGCATAGACAGTATCAATCAGCCCCAGCATTTT,CASSIDSINQPQHF
TRBV15,TRBD1,NA,TRBJ2-7,TGTGCCACCAGCAGAGAGGGGACAGGGTTGAGTAGGCAGTACTTC,CATSREGTGLSRQYF
TRBV9,NA,NA,TRBJ2-1,TGTGCCAGCAGCGTAGCCCCTACTAGTTTCCACAATGAGCAGTTCTTC,CASSVAPTSFHNEQFF
TRBV6-5,TRBD1,NA,TRBJ1-2,TGTGCCAGCAGTCCCGGGACAGGGGGTTATGGCTACACCTTC,CASSPGTGGYGYTF
TRBV18,NA,once,TRBJ2-2,TGTGCCAGCTCACCACCAGATACTATTTGGGTGAACACCGGGGAGCTGTTTTTT,CASSPPDTIWVNTGELFF
TRBV27,TRBD1,NA,TRBJ2-7,TGTGCCAGCAAGGGGGGGACAGGGCCCTACGAGCAGTACTTC,CASKGGTGPYEQYF
TRBV27,TRBD1,once,TRBJ1-1,TGTGCCAGCAGTTTCGGCAGACAGGGAGGCACTGAAGCTTTCTTT,CASSFGRQGGTEAFF
TRBV19,NA,NA,TRBJ2-1,TGTGCCAGTAGTATAAGAGGAGTCGGGAATGAGCAGTTCTTC,CASSIRGVGNEQFF
TRBV4-1,NA,NA,TRBJ2-2,TGCGCCAGCAGCCAACAGACTAGATACACCGGGGAGCTGTTTTTT,CASSQQTRYTGELFF
TRBV25-1,TRBD2,NA,TRBJ2-3,TGTGCCAGCGGGGACTATCACTCCACAGATACGCAGTATTTT,CASGDYHSTDTQYF
TRBV15,NA,NA,TRBJ1-1,TGTGCCACCAGCAGAGATGAGGTAGTCGGGATTCCTGAAGCTTTCTTT,CATSRDEVVGIPEAFF
TRBV6-1,NA,NA,TRBJ2-3,TGTGCCAGCAGTGAAATGGGCTCTATCACAGATACGCAGTATTTT,CASSEMGSITDTQYF
TRBV2,TRBD1,NA,TRBJ1-4,TGTGCCAGCAGTAAAGAGGGGGCAGCTAATGAAAAACTGTTTTTT,CASSKEGAANEKLFF
TRBV29-1,TRBD2,once,TRBJ2-3,TGCAGCGCCCCGGGACTAGCGGGAGGTACGCAGTATTTT,CSAPGLAGGTQYF
TRBV6-4,NA,NA,TRBJ2-2,TGTGCCAGCAGTGACTTTAGCGGCCCGAACACCGGGGAGCTGTTTTTT,CASSDFSGPNTGELFF